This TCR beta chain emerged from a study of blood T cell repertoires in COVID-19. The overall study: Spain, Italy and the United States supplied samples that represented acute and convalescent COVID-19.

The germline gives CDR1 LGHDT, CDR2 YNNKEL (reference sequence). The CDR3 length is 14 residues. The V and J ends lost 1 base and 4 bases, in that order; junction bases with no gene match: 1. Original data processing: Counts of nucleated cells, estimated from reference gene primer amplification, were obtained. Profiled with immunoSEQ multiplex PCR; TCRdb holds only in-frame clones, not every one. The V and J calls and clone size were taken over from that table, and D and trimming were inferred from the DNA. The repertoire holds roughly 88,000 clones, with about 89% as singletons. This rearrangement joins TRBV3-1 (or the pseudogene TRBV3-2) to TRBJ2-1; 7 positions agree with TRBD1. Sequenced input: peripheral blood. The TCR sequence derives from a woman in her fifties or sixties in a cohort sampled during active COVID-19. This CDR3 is CASSQGGQYNEQFF. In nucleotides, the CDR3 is TGTGCCAGCAGCCAAGGGGGACAGTACAATGAGCAGTTCTTC.